This is a list of T cell receptor beta chains from one sample in a study of siplizumab effects on memory and regulatory T cells. TCRdb's table, derived via immunoSEQ multiplex PCR, lists solely in-frame clones and lacks some. In the table there are 70,000 to 90,000 clones, 85% to 90% of which are singletons. The sample was CD4+ T cells sorted from blood. The receptor set was obtained from a human donor in good health. CDR3s include the opening cysteine and the closing phenylalanine or tryptophan. Each record gives: V gene, J gene, clone size, D gene, CDR3 DNA, CDR3 protein. D genes are given only for firm matches. Size values are once, few and many counts, or a class for expanded clones, and some rows have none.

>TRBV28|TRBJ1-1|.|.
TGTGCCAGCAGTCCTCTTATAAAGTCTGGCACTGAAGCTTTCTTT
CASSPLIKSGTEAFF
>TRBV18|TRBJ2-1|.|.
TGTGCCAGCTCACCACCGTCCCACAACAGGGCGTACAATGAGCAGTTCTTC
CASSPPSHNRAYNEQFF
>TRBV7-9|TRBJ1-4|.|.
TGTGCCAGCAGCTCTTTTAGAGATGAAAAACTGTTTTTT
CASSSFRDEKLFF
>TRBV2|TRBJ2-7|few|.
TGTGCCAGCAGCTTTTCGCGGTACGAGCAGTACTTC
CASSFSRYEQYF
>TRBV6-1|TRBJ1-2|.|.
TGTGCCAGCACCGGAATTCAGGGTATGGATGGCTACACCTTC
CASTGIQGMDGYTF
>TRBV7-2|TRBJ1-1|.|.
TGTGCCAGCAGCTCTACAGGGAGTACTGAAGCTTTCTTT
CASSSTGSTEAFF
>TRBV4-1|TRBJ1-1|.|.
TGCGCCAGCAGAGGCCACCTTAAGAACACTGAAGCTTTCTTT
CASRGHLKNTEAFF
>TRBV19|TRBJ1-5|.|TRBD1
TGTGCCAGCGAGCCAGGGGGCGTAAGCAATCAGCCCCAGCATTTT
CASEPGGVSNQPQHF
>TRBV12-5|TRBJ2-2|.|TRBD2
TGTGCTAGTGGTTTGGTACTCGGAGCGGGAGGGAACACCGGGGAGCTGTTTTTT
CASGLVLGAGGNTGELFF
>TRBV19|TRBJ2-1|.|.
TGTGCCAGTAGTATCGAGACTGGGAGTGAGCAGTTCTTC
CASSIETGSEQFF
>TRBV10-3|TRBJ2-1|.|TRBD1
TGTGCCATCAGTGACCCGGGGACAGGGTTCGATGGGAAGTTCTTC
CAISDPGTGFDGKFF
>TRBV12-5|TRBJ2-7|.|.
TGTGCTAGTGGTTCCCCGGTGCAGTACTTC
CASGSPVQYF
>TRBV19|TRBJ2-7|few|TRBD1
TGTGCCAGTAGCAGCCGGACAGGGGGGTCCTACGAGCAGTACTTC
CASSSRTGGSYEQYF
>TRBV28|TRBJ1-2|.|TRBD1
TGTGCCAGCAGTCAGGACAGGGGTGGCTACACCTTC
CASSQDRGGYTF
>TRBV18|TRBJ2-2|few|.
TGTGCCAGCTCACCTTACAAGAACACCGGGGAGCTGTTTTTT
CASSPYKNTGELFF
>TRBV4-1|TRBJ2-4|.|.
TGCGCCAGCAGCCAAGCTGGGCCGTTAGCGTCCGCCAAAAACATTCAGTACTTC
CASSQAGPLASAKNIQYF
>TRBV18|TRBJ2-2|once|.
TGTGCCAGCTCACCTTCCCGGTTGGAATTCGGGGAGCTGTTTTTT
CASSPSRLEFGELFF
>TRBV5-1|TRBJ2-2|.|.
TGCGCCAGCAGCTTGGTCAAGAACACCGGGGAGCTGTTTTTT
CASSLVKNTGELFF
>TRBV4-2|TRBJ2-7|.|TRBD2
TGTGCCAGCAGCGTCCCGGGTGGGAGGGCCCACGAGCAGTACTTC
CASSVPGGRAHEQYF
>TRBV10-2|TRBJ1-1|.|.
TGCGCCAGCAGTGAGACGGCACTCCGAGAAGCTTTCTTT
CASSETALREAFF
>TRBV11-1|TRBJ2-2|.|.
TGTGCCAGCAGCCCCCAGGCGTCCGGGGAGCTGTTTTTT
CASSPQASGELFF
>TRBV10-3|TRBJ2-1|.|.
TGTGCCATCAGTTATCAGGGCAGAGATGAGCAGTTCTTC
CAISYQGRDEQFF
>TRBV4-1|TRBJ2-1|.|.
TGCGCCAGCAGCCCCGACGATCCCAGGCTAAGCTCTTACAATGAGCAGTTCTTC
CASSPDDPRLSSYNEQFF
>TRBV2|TRBJ1-2|.|.
TGTGCCAGCAGTGAAGATGTGGCCAAGCCTCCCTATGGCTACACCTTC
CASSEDVAKPPYGYTF
>TRBV30|TRBJ1-1|.|TRBD1
TGTGCCTGGAGAGGACAGGTTTACACTGAAGCTTTCTTT
CAWRGQVYTEAFF
>TRBV20-1|TRBJ2-5|.|.
TGCAGTGCTCCCCAAGAGACCCAGTACTTC
CSAPQETQYF
>TRBV5-1|TRBJ2-5|.|.
TGCGCCAGCAGAACGATGGAGACCCAGTACTTC
CASRTMETQYF
>TRBV18|TRBJ1-1|.|TRBD1
TGTGCCAGCTCACCTAGACTCACTCTGACAGGGAGGACTGAAGCTTTCTTT
CASSPRLTLTGRTEAFF
>TRBV11-3|TRBJ2-2|.|TRBD1
TGTGCCAGCAGCGCGCCGGGACAGGGACTCACCGGGGAGCTGTTTTTT
CASSAPGQGLTGELFF
>TRBV10-3|TRBJ2-1|.|TRBD2
TGTGCCATCAGTGACCGTAGCGGGAGCAATGAGCAGTTCTTC
CAISDRSGSNEQFF
>TRBV7-9|TRBJ2-5|.|.
TGTGCCAGCAGCCCGCCGTCGGGGGTGGAGACCCAGTACTTC
CASSPPSGVETQYF
>TRBV5-1|TRBJ2-1|.|.
TGCGCCAGCAGCTTAACGGTCTCCTACAATGAGCAGTTCTTC
CASSLTVSYNEQFF
>TRBV9|TRBJ2-7|.|TRBD2
TGTGCCAGCAGCGTAGCTACGGGAGGTAGGACTAACGAGCAGTACTTC
CASSVATGGRTNEQYF
>TRBV2|TRBJ2-2|.|.
TGTGCCAGCAATCCCCCTGGGGGACATAGTACCGGGGAGCTGTTTTTT
CASNPPGGHSTGELFF
>TRBV7-3|TRBJ2-2|.|TRBD2
TGTGCCAGCAGCTTAATGGGCGGGAGGGCCGGCGGGGAGCTGTTTTTT
CASSLMGGRAGGELFF
>TRBV30|TRBJ1-5|.|.
TGTGCCTGGGGACACGGGAATAGCAATCAGCCCCAGCATTTT
CAWGHGNSNQPQHF
>TRBV18|TRBJ2-1|few|TRBD1
TGTGCCAGCTCACCACGACAGGGGCTCTATGAGCAGTTCTTC
CASSPRQGLYEQFF
>TRBV5-1|TRBJ2-5|.|TRBD2
TGCGCCAGCCGACCACTAGCGGGAGCGGTAGAGACCCAGTACTTC
CASRPLAGAVETQYF
>TRBV28|TRBJ1-3|.|.
TGTGCCAGCAGTGGGGGGGGCGCGGGTGGAAACACCATATATTTT
CASSGGGAGGNTIYF
>TRBV28|TRBJ2-7|.|TRBD2
TGTGCCAGCAGAGGATCGGGACTAGCGGGAGATATCTACGAGCAGTACTTC
CASRGSGLAGDIYEQYF
>TRBV4-1|TRBJ2-1|.|TRBD2
TGCGCCAGCAGCCAAGGGCGTATGGGGACTAGCGGGAGAAATGAGCAGTTCTTC
CASSQGRMGTSGRNEQFF
>TRBV30|TRBJ1-1|.|.
TGTGCCTGGAGTAAGGGGTTCGGGAACACTGAAGCTTTCTTT
CAWSKGFGNTEAFF
>TRBV6-1|TRBJ2-7|.|TRBD1
TGTGCCAGCAGTATGACAGGGCTCGAGCAGTACTTC
CASSMTGLEQYF
>TRBV7-3|TRBJ2-2|once|TRBD2
TGTGCCAGCAGCTTACCGACTAGCAGTACCGGGGAGCTGTTTTTT
CASSLPTSSTGELFF
>TRBV19|TRBJ1-1|.|.
TGTGCCAGTAGTACCAGGGCGCGGATGAACACTGAAGCTTTCTTT
CASSTRARMNTEAFF
>TRBV5-1|TRBJ1-3|once|.
TGCGCCAGCAGCTTGGGGCGCTCCTCTGGAAACACCATATATTTT
CASSLGRSSGNTIYF
>TRBV28|TRBJ1-2|.|.
TGTGCCAGCAGGGCTTCGGGCACGCGAGGGTATGGCTACACCTTC
CASRASGTRGYGYTF
>TRBV7-9|TRBJ1-2|.|TRBD1
TGTGCCAGCAGCTTGAGACAGGGGTTCGATGGCTACACCTTC
CASSLRQGFDGYTF
>TRBV4-1|TRBJ2-7|.|.
TGCGCCAGCAGCCAAGTACCCGTTGGGAACGAGCAGTACTTC
CASSQVPVGNEQYF
>TRBV7-3|TRBJ2-2|.|.
TGTGCCAGCAGCCTGCGGGACACCGGGGAGCTGTTTTTT
CASSLRDTGELFF
>TRBV19|TRBJ2-5|once|.
TGTGCCAGTAGTATTCAAGGCAGCCAAGAGACCCAGTACTTC
CASSIQGSQETQYF
>TRBV30|TRBJ1-3|.|.
TGTGCCTGCCACGGGACAAATGGTGGAAACACCATATATTTT
CACHGTNGGNTIYF
>TRBV7-3|TRBJ2-2|.|.
TGTGCCAGCAGCTTAAATAGTGCGAACACCGGGGAGCTGTTTTTT
CASSLNSANTGELFF
>TRBV30|TRBJ2-5|.|.
TGTGCCTGGAGTCCGCGCGGGATGGGAGAGACCCAGTACTTC
CAWSPRGMGETQYF
>TRBV28|TRBJ1-5|.|TRBD1
TGTGCCAGCAGTTCACGACAGGGGGGTCAGCCCCAGCATTTT
CASSSRQGGQPQHF
>TRBV5-1|TRBJ1-2|.|TRBD1
TGCGCCAGCAGCTTGGGGACAGGAAATGGCTACACCTTC
CASSLGTGNGYTF
>TRBV7-9|TRBJ1-1|.|.
TGTGCCAGCAGCCCGAGGGGGGAGGGCAACACTGAAGCTTTCTTT
CASSPRGEGNTEAFF
>TRBV15|TRBJ2-1|.|.
TGTGCCACCAGCAGAGATGGGACCTACAATGAGCAGTTCTTC
CATSRDGTYNEQFF
>TRBV14|TRBJ2-1|.|.
TGTGCCAGCAGCCAGGGACCTCATACAGTCCATGAGCAGTTCTTC
CASSQGPHTVHEQFF